The T cell receptor beta chain under discussion was sequenced for a study of identical twins. TCRdb reprocessed the 5' RACE reads via MiXCR and lists one record per CDR3 protein. The sample has hundreds of thousands of distinct CDR3 sequences, around 6% seen once. At least ten counts were recorded for this clonotype. The V gene's germline CDR1 is SGHDT and CDR2 YYEEEE. This CDR3 is built from 12 residues. V was cut by 3 bases and J by 6 bases, with 10 bases left in between. The source material was naive T cells sorted from blood. This TCR came from a man aged 18-30 years in good health. The chain employs TRBV5-6 and TRBJ2-7; D is unclear. CDR3 in DNA: TGTGCCAGCAGCTATGAGCGTGGCGAGCAGTACGTC. This codes for CASSYERGEQYV.